The 17 T cell receptor beta chains presented below share a single source sample, sequenced in a study of T cell changes during pregnancy in multiple sclerosis. The table came from immunoSEQ multiplex PCR; TCRdb's copy has only in-frame clones and leaves some out. This table holds about 58,000 clones, about 90% found once. The sequences come from CD4+ T cells from peripheral blood mononuclear cells, collected after pregnancy. These receptors all come from a female donor in good health, enrolled as a control in a pregnancy study.

The rearrangement uses TRBV6-1 and TRBJ2-2; TRBD2 aligns across 10 bases. Germline CDR1 is MNHNS and CDR2 is SASEGT. The CDR3 is 21 residues long. Unmatched junction bases numbered 14, after V lost 1 base and J lost 0 bases. In DNA form, the CDR3 reads TGTGCCAGCAGTGAAGAGTCTCCAATGGCTAGCGGGGGTACGAACACCGGGGAGCTGTTTTTT. Translated, it gives CASSEESPMASGGTNTGELFF.

In nucleotides, the CDR3 is TGTGCCAGCAGCCCGTACGGAGGGACCCAGTACTTC. Protein: CASSPYGGTQYF. The gene calls are TRBV5-6 and TRBJ2-5, with D possibly TRBD2 on 5 matching bases. CDR1 and CDR2 from the germline V gene are SGHDT and YYEEEE. V dropped 4 bases and J dropped 7 bases, with 11 bases sitting between them. The length of the CDR3 is 12 residues.

The chain carries TRBV5-8 and TRBJ1-5, with D hard to call. CDR1 is SGHTS, CDR2 YDEGEE, per germline. The CDR3 contains 13 residues. The germline V and J ends were trimmed by 5 bases and 1 base, with 7 bases remaining between them. The CDR3 DNA reads TGTGCCAGCAGAGCTGAAAGCAATCAGCCCCAGCATTTT. This translates into CASRAESNQPQHF.

V gene TRBV6-5 combines with J gene TRBJ1-3; 9 bases map to TRBD1. Germline V gene sequence: CDR1 MNHEY, CDR2 SVGAGI. V was clipped by 5 bases and J by 8 bases; unmatched bases: 7. This CDR3 contains 14 residues. CDR3 in amino acids: CASSQGQGVYTIYF. CDR3 coding DNA: TGTGCCAGCAGTCAGGGACAGGGAGTATACACCATATATTTT.

The chain uses TRBV7-2 and TRBJ2-2; the D is unclear. Germline V gene data show CDR1 as SGHTA and CDR2 as FQGNSA. The CDR3 totals 14 residues. With 2 bases removed from V and 4 bases from J, the gap between germline ends came to 8 bases. The CDR3 nucleotides are TGTGCCAGCAGCTTACGACTGCCCACCGGGGAGCTGTTTTTT. Translation gives CASSLRLPTGELFF.

V gene TRBV4-2 combines with J gene TRBJ2-1, with 8 nucleotides matching TRBD2. The CDR3 is 16 residues long. Germline V CDR1 and CDR2: LGHNA, YNFKEQ. After removal of 0 bases from V and 6 bases from J, the junction contained 7 bases not matched to a gene. The CDR3 protein is CASSQEGTRTINEQFF. For the CDR3, the DNA is TGTGCCAGCAGCCAAGAGGGGACTAGGACAATCAATGAGCAGTTCTTC.

The V call is TRBV15, the J call TRBJ2-1; TRBD2 matches at 10 bases. Losses at the gene ends were 4 bases for V and 0 bases for J; bases not matched to a gene: 6. The CDR3 has 17 residues. Germline CDR1 is LNHNV and CDR2 is YYDKDF (reference sequence). The CDR3 DNA reads as TGTGCCACCAGCAATTTAGCGGGGGGCCCCTCCTACAATGAGCAGTTCTTC. Translated: CATSNLAGGPSYNEQFF.

The rearrangement links TRBV5-4 to TRBJ2-7; possible D gene TRBD2, 6 bases. Germline assignment: CDR1 SGHNT and CDR2 YYREEE (reference sequence). The CDR3 is 15 amino acids. Trimming left V 4 bases short and J 3 bases short, with 17 bases between. CDR3 loop: CASSAFGGGVYEQYF. The CDR3 nucleotides read TGTGCCAGCAGCGCTTTTGGAGGAGGGGTCTACGAGCAGTACTTC. The variable domain in full, with the rest retrieved from reference TRBV5-4 and TRBJ2-7, is ETGVTQSPTHLIKTRGQQVTLRCSSQSGHNTVSWYQQALGQGPQFIFQYYREEENGRGNFPPRFSGLQFPNYSSELNVNALELDDSALYLCASSAFGGGVYEQYFGPGTRLTVT.

This clone was seen a few times. This chain joins TRBV4-1 and TRBJ2-7; weak D call: TRBD2 (5 bases). This CDR3 comprises 13 residues. The germline V gene has CDR1 MGHRA and CDR2 YSYEKL. V dropped 5 bases and J dropped 9 bases, with 17 bases sitting between them. CDR3 nucleotide sequence: TGCGCCAGCAGCGCCCCCCTCGGGGAACGGCAGTACTTC. It codes for CASSAPLGERQYF.

A single count supports this clone. The chain carries TRBV19 and TRBJ2-2, with 7 bases identical to TRBD1. J lost 6 bases, V lost 7 bases, and 5 bases had no gene match. The CDR3 consists of 13 residues. From germline, CDR1 is LNHDA and CDR2 SQIVND (reference sequence). The CDR3 reads CASTRQGSGELFF. The DNA of the CDR3 is TGTGCCAGTACCAGACAGGGATCCGGGGAGCTGTTTTTT.

V is TRBV6-5 and J is TRBJ1-2; TRBD1 aligns across 10 bases. V lost 0 bases, J lost 8 bases, and 3 bases stayed unmatched. This CDR3 has 14 residues. Germline CDR1 and CDR2: MNHEY and SVGAGI. DNA for the CDR3: TGTGCCAGCAGTTACTCGACAGGGGGCAACGGCTACACCTTC. Its protein product is CASSYSTGGNGYTF.

The chain combines TRBV15 with TRBJ1-2, with TRBD1 matching 7 bases. V trimming: 3 bases; J trimming: 8 bases; junction bases outside the gene matches: 9. The CDR3 is 14 amino acids. The germline V gene encodes CDR1 LNHNV and CDR2 YYDKDF (reference sequence). In DNA form, the CDR3 reads TGTGCCACCAGCAGTGAACAGGGGTGGCGAGGCTACACCTTC. Protein sequence: CATSSEQGWRGYTF.

This chain joins TRBV10-3 and TRBJ2-5; 8 positions agree with TRBD1. CDR3 size: 15 residues. Germline-derived CDR1 and CDR2 are ENHRY and SYGVKD. Unmatched junction bases numbered 6, after V lost 1 base and J lost 5 bases. In nucleotides, the CDR3 is TGTGCCATCAGTGAGTACAGGGGGATCGTGGAGACCCAGTACTTC. Translation gives CAISEYRGIVETQYF.

The J gene is TRBJ1-1, the V gene TRBV5-1; the D gene is possibly TRBD1 (6 bases). Trimming cost V 4 bases and J 4 bases, with 20 bases left between them. CDR1 and CDR2 (germline): SGHRS, YFSETQ. This CDR3 contains 16 residues. CDR3 DNA sequence: TGCGCCAGCAGCCGGGGTGGGCAGGGGTGGAGCACTGAAGCTTTCTTT. As protein: CASSRGGQGWSTEAFF.

The J gene is TRBJ2-7, the V gene TRBV15; 11 nucleotides line up with TRBD1. Germline CDR1 LNHNV, CDR2 YYDKDF (reference sequence). V lost 1 base to trimming and J lost 3 bases; unmatched junction nucleotides: 2. The CDR3 is made up of 15 amino acids. The CDR3 DNA is TGTGCCACCAGCAGAGGGGGACAGGGGGACTACGAGCAGTACTTC. As protein: CATSRGGQGDYEQYF. Filled out from reference TRBV15 and TRBJ2-7, the complete variable domain reads DAMVIQNPRYQVTQFGKPVTLSCSQTLNHNVMYWYQQKSSQAPKLLFHYYDKDFNNEADTPDNFQSRRPNTSFCFLDIRSPGLGDTAMYLCATSRGGQGDYEQYFGPGTRLTVT.

In its sample, this clone was seen once. The rearrangement joins TRBV18 to TRBJ1-1, with TRBD1 matching over 10 bases. There are 15 residues in the CDR3. The germline V gene has CDR1 KGHSH and CDR2 LQKENI. Germline trimming cut 2 bases from V and 4 bases from J; bases unmatched to any gene: 4. CDR3 nucleotide sequence: TGTGCCAGCTCACCAGGGACAGGGGTGGGCACTGAAGCTTTCTTT. This gives the protein CASSPGTGVGTEAFF. Using reference TRBV18 and TRBJ1-1 for the parts outside the CDR3, the full variable domain is NAGVMQNPRHLVRRRGQEARLRCSPMKGHSHVYWYRQLPEEGLKFMVYLQKENIIDESGMPKERFSAEFPKEGPSILRIQQVVRGDSAAYFCASSPGTGVGTEAFFGQGTRLTVV.

The chain joins TRBV2 to TRBJ1-1; 8 positions agree with TRBD1. The germline V gene has CDR1 SNHLY and CDR2 FYNNEI. The V and J ends lost 1 base and 5 bases, in that order; junction bases with no gene match: 3. CDR3 length equals 14 residues. The CDR3 loop is CASSEGRGRTEAFF. The CDR3 DNA reads as TGTGCCAGCAGTGAAGGCAGGGGGCGGACTGAAGCTTTCTTT.